The entry below describes one T cell receptor beta chain. Its antigen is unknown. This specimen comes from a study of coeliac disease. General observations from the study: Intraepithelial and lamina propria fractions were not highly pure, so cross-contamination was possible. Active celiac intraepithelial and lamina propria samples had lower TRB and TRG clonality than control samples.

CDR3 size: 16 residues. Germline CDR1 and CDR2: SGHTA and FQGNSA. V was clipped by 3 bases and J by 0 bases; unmatched bases: 4. Profiling relied on immunoSEQ multiplex PCR, and the TCRdb table lists in-frame clones only, not all of them. Of around 5,800 clones listed, around 62% are singletons. This chain uses TRBV7-2 with TRBJ2-7; 11 positions agree with TRBD2. The receptor's source is a man aged 65 to 79 with active celiac disease. Source material: lymphocytes from the gut lamina propria. Written as DNA, the CDR3 is TGTGCCAGCAGCTTGGGACTAGCGGCTGGCTCCTACGAGCAGTACTTC. Its translation is CASSLGLAAGSYEQYF.